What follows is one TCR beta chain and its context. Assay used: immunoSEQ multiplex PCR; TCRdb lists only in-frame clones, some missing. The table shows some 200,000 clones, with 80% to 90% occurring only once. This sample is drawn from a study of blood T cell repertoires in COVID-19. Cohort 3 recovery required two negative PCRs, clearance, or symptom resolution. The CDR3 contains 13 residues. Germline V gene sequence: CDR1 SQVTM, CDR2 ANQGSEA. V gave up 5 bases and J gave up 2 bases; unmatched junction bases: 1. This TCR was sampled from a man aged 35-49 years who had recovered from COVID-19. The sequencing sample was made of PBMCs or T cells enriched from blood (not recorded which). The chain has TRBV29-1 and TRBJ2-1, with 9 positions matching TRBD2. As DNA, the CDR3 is TGCAGCGTTCCTAGCGGGACCTACAATGAGCAGTTCTTC. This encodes CSVPSGTYNEQFF.